What follows are 32 T cell receptor beta chains derived from one specimen sequenced in a study of control samples from healthy donors and cancer patients. Profiling relied on immunoSEQ multiplex PCR, and the TCRdb table lists in-frame clones only, not all of them. The table shows around 180,000 clones, with approximately 94% occurring only once. The material sequenced was blood. The receptors derive from a woman aged 18 to 35 in good health.

The rearrangement uses TRBV11-3 and TRBJ2-7; TRBD1 is a possible D gene (6 bases). This CDR3 has 12 amino acids. Per germline, CDR1 SGHNT and CDR2 YENEEA. Between the trimmed V and J ends, which lost 5 bases and 3 bases, there was a span of 8 bases. CDR3 sequence (DNA): TGTGCCAGCAGCCGGACAGTCTACGAGCAGTACTTC. Amino acid sequence: CASSRTVYEQYF.

The chain couples TRBV5-1 to TRBJ2-4; TRBD1 aligns across 8 bases. The length of the CDR3 is 13 residues. Germline V gene data show CDR1 as SGHRS and CDR2 as YFSETQ. The junction had 5 bases not matched to a gene; V was cut back by 4 bases and J by 8 bases. The CDR3 DNA reads TGCGCCAGCAGCACCAAGACAGGGGACATTCAGTACTTC. Translating gives CASSTKTGDIQYF.

The chain has TRBV7-2 and TRBJ1-3; D may be TRBD1 (5 bases). V dropped 3 bases and J dropped 0 bases, with 15 bases sitting between them. CDR3 length: 17 residues. Germline V lookup: CDR1 SGHTA, CDR2 FQGNSA. The CDR3: CASSFARGTISGNTIYF. In nucleotides, the CDR3 is TGTGCCAGCAGCTTTGCGCGAGGGACGATCTCTGGAAACACCATATATTTT.

V and J are TRBV11-3 and TRBJ2-3; D remains ambiguous. Looked up from germline, CDR1 is SGHNT and CDR2 is YENEEA. V dropped 7 bases and J dropped 6 bases, with 17 bases sitting between them. The CDR3 covers 14 residues. CDR3 nucleotide sequence: TGTGCCAGCAACCACGACGGAATAGGGGATACGCAGTATTTT. Its protein product is CASNHDGIGDTQYF.

This chain joins TRBV11-3 and TRBJ1-1; no firm D call. Germline values: CDR1 SGHNT, CDR2 YENEEA. CDR3 length: 12 residues. With 3 bases removed from V and 9 bases from J, the gap between germline ends came to 11 bases. The CDR3 loop is CASSFGVVQAFF. CDR3 DNA sequence: TGTGCCAGCAGCTTCGGGGTCGTTCAAGCTTTCTTT.

The chain links TRBV27 to TRBJ2-2; no reliable D call. Trimming left V 4 bases short and J 4 bases short, with 4 bases between. Germline-derived CDR1 and CDR2 are MNHEY and SMNVEV (reference sequence). The CDR3 contains 12 residues. CDR3: CASSWSTGELFF. As DNA, the CDR3 is TGTGCCAGCAGTTGGAGCACCGGGGAGCTGTTTTTT.

The chain carries TRBV24-1 and TRBJ2-7; 8 nucleotides match TRBD2. This CDR3 spans 15 amino acids. CDR1 and CDR2 from the germline V gene are KGHDR and SFDVKD. After removal of 7 bases from V and 0 bases from J, the junction contained 7 bases not matched to a gene. The CDR3 protein is CATSPGGSSSYEQYF. The CDR3 coding sequence is TGTGCCACCAGCCCGGGGGGGTCTTCCTCCTACGAGCAGTACTTC.

Details on this clone: A junction end diverges from the germline sequence, so it may reflect a read error. The gene calls are TRBV3-1 (or the pseudogene TRBV3-2) and TRBJ1-6; D gene ambiguous. Germline values: CDR1 LGHDT, CDR2 YNNKEL (reference sequence). The length of the CDR3 is 15 residues. The CDR3 sequence: CAGRTGSSYNSPLHF. The DNA for the CDR3 is TGTGCCGGCAGGACGGGGAGCTCCTATAATTCACCCCTCCACTTT.

The chain combines TRBV24-1 with TRBJ1-2, with D hard to call. The CDR3 consists of 12 residues. The V end was cut by 3 bases, the J end by 12 bases, with 13 bases between. Germline V gene data show CDR1 as KGHDR and CDR2 as SFDVKD. The CDR3 loop reads CATSDPGEGHTF. DNA for the CDR3: TGTGCCACCAGTGATCCTGGGGAAGGCCACACCTTC.

About this clone: Germline and junction disagree at one end, which may indicate a read error. The chain recombines TRBV4-1 with TRBJ2-7; 8 bases are a match to TRBD1. This CDR3 has 18 residues. Germline CDR1 is MGHRA and CDR2 is YSYEKL. The CDR3 loop reads CANSHPKGGQAFSYEQYF. CDR3 nucleotide sequence: TGCGCCAACAGCCACCCGAAAGGGGGACAGGCCTTCTCCTACGAGCAGTACTTC.

The gene calls are TRBV19 and TRBJ1-5; D unresolved. The germline V gene encodes CDR1 LNHDA and CDR2 SQIVND (reference sequence). Trimming removed 3 bases at V and 1 base at J, with 4 bases between. The CDR3 has 13 residues. CDR3 protein: CASSIQSNQPQHF. CDR3 DNA: TGTGCCAGTAGTATTCAGAGCAATCAGCCCCAGCATTTT.

The CDR3 here is CASSRGPGNSPLHF. The DNA for the CDR3 is TGCGCCAGCAGTCGGGGGCCGGGTAATTCACCCCTCCACTTT. The chain has TRBV5-1 and TRBJ1-6, with a weak D call TRBD1 (6 bases). The ends were cut back, 5 bases at V and 6 bases at J, with 12 bases in the middle. CDR3 length equals 14 residues. CDR1 is SGHRS, CDR2 YFSETQ, per germline.

The V gene is TRBV12-5, the J gene TRBJ1-2, with D perhaps TRBD1 (5 bases). Trimming stripped 1 base from V and 4 bases from J, with 13 bases between. The CDR3 is 15 amino acids. Germline CDR1 and CDR2: LGHNT and FRNRAP. CDR3 nucleotides: TGTGCTAGTGGTTTGGGGCCCGGGACTCCCTATGGCTACACCTTC. It is translated as CASGLGPGTPYGYTF.

V and J are TRBV19 and TRBJ2-5; D unresolved. Germline CDR1 LNHDA, CDR2 SQIVND (reference sequence). The CDR3 is made up of 17 amino acids. Deletions cut 4 bases from V and 5 bases from J, with 23 bases between. The CDR3: CASSRRSATPPEETQYF. The CDR3 bases are TGTGCCAGTAGTAGACGGTCGGCGACCCCGCCGGAGGAGACCCAGTACTTC.

V gene TRBV5-4 combines with J gene TRBJ1-4, with 8 bases lining up with TRBD1. Germline CDR1 reads SGHNT; CDR2 reads YYREEE (reference sequence). V gave up 4 bases and J gave up 5 bases; unmatched junction bases: 16. The CDR3 length is 18 residues. This chain's CDR3 is CASSRHRDRSITNEKLFF. The CDR3 DNA reads as TGTGCCAGCAGCCGTCACCGGGACAGGAGCATTACAAATGAAAAACTGTTTTTT.

V gene TRBV9 combines with J gene TRBJ1-5; a weak D match, TRBD1 (5 bases). There are 16 residues in the CDR3. CDR1 and CDR2 from the germline V gene are SGDLS and YYNGEE. Between the trimmed V and J ends, which lost 4 bases and 0 bases, there was a span of 14 bases. CDR3 sequence (DNA): TGTGCCAGCAGCCCCCGGGACGGGAATAGCAATCAGCCCCAGCATTTT. It encodes CASSPRDGNSNQPQHF.

The chain employs TRBV20-1 and TRBJ2-7; no firm D call. Germline CDR1 and CDR2: DFQATT and SNEGSKA (reference sequence). The V end lost 3 bases, the J end lost 3 bases, and 12 bases lay between the germline ends. CDR3 length: 13 amino acids. Here the CDR3 DNA reads TGCAGTGCTAGTGGGCAGGTGTACTACGAGCAGTACTTC. This encodes CSASGQVYYEQYF.

The rearrangement links TRBV25-1 to TRBJ2-7, with TRBD2 matching 7 bases. The V segment lost 3 bases and the J segment 0 bases; nucleotides outside the gene matches: 2. The CDR3 covers 14 residues. In germline, CDR1 is MGHDK, CDR2 SYGVNS. The CDR3 loop reads CASSEGGFSYEQYF. The CDR3 DNA is TGTGCCAGCAGTGAGGGGGGGTTCTCCTACGAGCAGTACTTC.

The chain joins TRBV3-1 (or the pseudogene TRBV3-2) to TRBJ1-5; D gene unclear. This CDR3 region has 13 residues. The germline CDR1 and CDR2 sequences are LGHDT and YNNKEL (reference sequence). Trimming removed 0 bases from V and 9 bases from J, with 9 bases in between. This CDR3 is CASSQELRGPQHF. The CDR3, as DNA: TGTGCCAGCAGCCAAGAGCTCCGGGGGCCCCAGCATTTT.

The chain combines TRBV19 with TRBJ1-1, with D hard to call. V lost 5 bases and J 5 bases, leaving 12 bases between the germline ends. Germline CDR1 reads LNHDA; CDR2 reads SQIVND (reference sequence). The CDR3 covers 13 residues. The CDR3 spells CASSLSGRTEAFF. CDR3 nucleotides: TGTGCCAGTAGTCTCTCTGGGCGTACTGAAGCTTTCTTT. Drawing the rest from reference TRBV19 and TRBJ1-1, the complete variable domain is DGGITQSPKYLFRKEGQNVTLSCEQNLNHDAMYWYRQDPGQGLRLIYYSQIVNDFQKGDIAEGYSVSREKKESFPLTVTSAQKNPTAFYLCASSLSGRTEAFFGQGTRLTVV.

V and J are TRBV21-1 and TRBJ2-5. TRBV21-1 is classified as a pseudogene. This CDR3 is built from 17 residues. The CDR3 sequence is CASSKQGSERMGETQYF. CDR3 nucleotide sequence: TGTGCCAGCAGCAAGCAAGGGTCAGAACGGATGGGAGAGACCCAGTACTTC.

This rearrangement joins TRBV6-4 to TRBJ1-1; TRBD1 might be the D (5 bases). With 7 bases removed from V and 4 bases from J, the gap between germline ends came to 16 bases. Germline loops: CDR1 MRHNA, CDR2 SNTAGT. The CDR3 extends over 14 amino acids. CDR3 in DNA: TGTGCCAGCATTTATGCAGGGAATATCACTGAAGCTTTCTTT. Translated, it gives CASIYAGNITEAFF.

The chain links TRBV23-1 to TRBJ1-2; 7 positions agree with TRBD1. TRBV23-1 is an open reading frame whose function is uncertain. The CDR3 loop spans 18 amino acids. Trimming at V came to 1 base and at J to 4 bases, leaving 15 bases not matched to a gene. As DNA, the CDR3 is TGCGCCAGCAGTCAATTCTCTGAGGGACAGCCATCCTCCTATGGCTACACCTTC. This codes for CASSQFSEGQPSSYGYTF.

The chain joins TRBV9 to TRBJ1-1; D is unclear. The V and J ends lost 3 bases and 1 base respectively, with 7 bases between them. Per germline, CDR1 SGDLS and CDR2 YYNGEE. The CDR3 runs 13 residues. CDR3 coding DNA: TGTGCCAGCAGCGGTCCGGGGAACACTGAAGCTTTCTTT. Protein: CASSGPGNTEAFF.

CDR3 protein: CASSPGTGVNDEQYF. DNA of the CDR3: TGTGCCAGCTCACCCGGGACAGGGGTCAATGACGAGCAGTACTTC. This sequence joins TRBV18 and TRBJ2-7, with 10 bases lining up with TRBD1. The CDR3 is 15 amino acids. Trimming took 3 bases from V and 5 from J; bases not matched to a gene: 7. The germline CDR1 and CDR2 sequences are KGHSH and LQKENI.

This clone occurred once. The rearrangement links TRBV19 to TRBJ2-5, with 8 positions matching TRBD2. CDR3 length: 16 residues. CDR1 and CDR2 from the germline V gene are LNHDA and SQIVND (reference sequence). V lost 4 bases to trimming and J lost 7 bases; unmatched junction nucleotides: 14. The CDR3 sequence: CASSTVPGQAGVTQYF. The CDR3 coding sequence is TGTGCCAGTAGTACCGTCCCAGGTCAAGCGGGGGTGACCCAGTACTTC.

This clone was found a few times. The gene calls are TRBV6-5 and TRBJ1-1; D call uncertain. The CDR3 has 16 residues. Trimming pared 1 base from V and 1 base from J, leaving 13 bases between. From germline, CDR1 is MNHEY and CDR2 SVGAGI. Here the CDR3 DNA reads TGTGCCAGCAGTTACTGGACGGACTATGCGAACACTGAAGCTTTCTTT. Translating gives CASSYWTDYANTEAFF.

V and J are TRBV2 and TRBJ2-1; TRBD2 agrees at 8 bases. This CDR3 spans 20 amino acids. The V and J ends lost 7 bases and 8 bases, in that order; junction bases with no gene match: 28. Germline V gene lookup returns CDR1 SNHLY and CDR2 FYNNEI. CDR3 in DNA: TGTGCCAGCAACCTTCCCAAATCTAGCGGGCCGGGGAAAATGAGCCATGAGCAGTTCTTC. Encoded protein: CASNLPKSSGPGKMSHEQFF.

This clone was seen a single time. V gene TRBV11-3 combines with J gene TRBJ1-2; D might be TRBD1 (6 bases). Germline CDR1 SGHNT, CDR2 YENEEA. CDR3 size: 14 residues. Trimming stripped 5 bases from V and 8 bases from J, with 18 bases between. The CDR3 loop is CASSHQGGAMGYTF. CDR3 DNA: TGTGCCAGCAGCCACCAAGGGGGGGCGATGGGCTACACCTTC.

In its sample, this clone was seen once. This sequence joins TRBV5-1 and TRBJ2-7; 7 nucleotides match TRBD2. This CDR3 has 15 amino acids. CDR1 SGHRS and CDR2 YFSETQ come from the germline V gene. Trimming cost V 0 bases and J 1 base; bases outside gene matches: 4. DNA for the CDR3: TGCGCCAGCAGCTTGGACGGGGGGTATTCCTACGAGCAGTACTTC. Protein: CASSLDGGYSYEQYF. The whole variable domain, filled in from reference TRBV5-1 and TRBJ2-7, reads KAGVTQTPRYLIKTRGQQVTLSCSPISGHRSVSWYQQTPGQGLQFLFEYFSETQRNKGNFPGRFSGRQFSNSRSEMNVSTLELGDSALYLCASSLDGGYSYEQYFGPGTRLTVT.

The rearrangement joins TRBV5-6 to TRBJ1-6; D call uncertain. This CDR3 comprises 13 residues. The germline V gene has CDR1 SGHDT and CDR2 YYEEEE. Trimming left V 0 bases short and J 11 bases short, with 9 bases between. The CDR3 nucleotides are TGTGCCAGCAGCTTGGTGTCGGGGACACCCCTCCACTTT. Protein sequence: CASSLVSGTPLHF.

The CDR3 coding sequence is TGTGCCAGCAGCCCCATGGGGGGAGTTACTGAGCAGTTCTTC. This encodes CASSPMGGVTEQFF. The genes are TRBV3-1 (or the pseudogene TRBV3-2) and TRBJ2-1; possibly TRBD2 for D (6 bases). Deletions cut 4 bases from V and 9 bases from J, with 16 bases between. The germline V gene has CDR1 LGHDT and CDR2 YNNKEL (reference sequence). The CDR3 extends over 14 amino acids.